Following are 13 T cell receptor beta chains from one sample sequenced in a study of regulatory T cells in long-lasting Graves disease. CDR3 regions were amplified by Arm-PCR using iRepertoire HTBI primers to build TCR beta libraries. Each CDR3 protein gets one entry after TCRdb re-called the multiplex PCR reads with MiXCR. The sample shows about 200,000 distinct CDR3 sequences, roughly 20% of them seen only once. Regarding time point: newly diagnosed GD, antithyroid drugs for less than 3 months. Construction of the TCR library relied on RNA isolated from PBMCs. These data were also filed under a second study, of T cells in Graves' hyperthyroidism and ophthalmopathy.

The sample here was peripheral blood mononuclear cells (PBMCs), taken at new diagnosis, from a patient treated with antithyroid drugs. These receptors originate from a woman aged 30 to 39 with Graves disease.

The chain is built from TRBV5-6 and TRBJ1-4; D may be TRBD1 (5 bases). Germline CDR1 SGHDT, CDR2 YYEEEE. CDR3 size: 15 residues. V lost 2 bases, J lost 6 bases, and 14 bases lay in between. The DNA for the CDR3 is TGTGCCAGCAGCTTTGTCGACAGAGAGCATGAAAAACTGTTTTTT. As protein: CASSFVDREHEKLFF.

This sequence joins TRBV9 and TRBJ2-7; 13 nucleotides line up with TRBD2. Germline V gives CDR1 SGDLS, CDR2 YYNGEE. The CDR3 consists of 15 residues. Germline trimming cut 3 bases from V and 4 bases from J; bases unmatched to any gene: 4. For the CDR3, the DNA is TGTGCCAGCAGCGGGACTAGCGGGAGTTTTTACGAGCAGTACTTC. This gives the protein CASSGTSGSFYEQYF.

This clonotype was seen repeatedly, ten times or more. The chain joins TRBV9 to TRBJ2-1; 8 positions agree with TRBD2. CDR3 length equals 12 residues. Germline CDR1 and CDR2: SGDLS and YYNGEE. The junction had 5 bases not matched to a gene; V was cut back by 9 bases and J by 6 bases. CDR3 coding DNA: TGTGCCACCTCCGGGACTAGCAATGAGCAGTTCTTC. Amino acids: CATSGTSNEQFF.

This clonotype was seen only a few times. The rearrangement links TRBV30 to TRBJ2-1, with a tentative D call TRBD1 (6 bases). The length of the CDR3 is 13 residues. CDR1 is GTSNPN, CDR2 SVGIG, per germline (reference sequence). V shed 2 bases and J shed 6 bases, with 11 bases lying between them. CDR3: CAWSRPGVNEQFF. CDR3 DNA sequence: TGTGCCTGGAGTAGGCCAGGGGTCAATGAGCAGTTCTTC.

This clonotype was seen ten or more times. The chain's CDR3 is CASSLGPGTGGHQPQHF. CDR3 nucleotides: TGTGCCAGCAGTTTAGGACCCGGGACAGGGGGCCATCAGCCCCAGCATTTT. This sequence joins TRBV12-3 or TRBV12-4 and TRBJ1-5; 12 bases map to TRBD1. The V gene end was trimmed by 1 base and the J gene end by 5 bases; junction bases not matched to a gene: 6. This CDR3 contains 17 residues.

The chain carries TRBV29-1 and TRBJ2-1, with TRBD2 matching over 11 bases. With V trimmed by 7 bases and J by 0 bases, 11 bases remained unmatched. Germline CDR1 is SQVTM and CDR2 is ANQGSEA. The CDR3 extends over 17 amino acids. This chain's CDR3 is CSGMTSGATRSYNEQFF. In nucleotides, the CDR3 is TGCAGCGGAATGACTAGCGGGGCAACCCGCTCCTACAATGAGCAGTTCTTC.

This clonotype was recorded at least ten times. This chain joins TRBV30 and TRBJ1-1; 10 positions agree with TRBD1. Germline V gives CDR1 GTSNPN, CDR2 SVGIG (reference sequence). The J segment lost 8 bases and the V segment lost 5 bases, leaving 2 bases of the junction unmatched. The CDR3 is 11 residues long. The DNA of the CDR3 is TGTGCCTGGTGGGACAGGGGAGAAGCTTTCTTT. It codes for CAWWDRGEAFF.

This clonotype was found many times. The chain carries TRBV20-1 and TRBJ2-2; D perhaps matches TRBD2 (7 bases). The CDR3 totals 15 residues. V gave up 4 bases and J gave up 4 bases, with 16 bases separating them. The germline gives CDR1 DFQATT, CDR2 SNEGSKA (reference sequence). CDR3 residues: CSAKRGGEATGELFF. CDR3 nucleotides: TGCAGTGCTAAAAGGGGGGGCGAGGCCACCGGGGAGCTGTTTTTT.

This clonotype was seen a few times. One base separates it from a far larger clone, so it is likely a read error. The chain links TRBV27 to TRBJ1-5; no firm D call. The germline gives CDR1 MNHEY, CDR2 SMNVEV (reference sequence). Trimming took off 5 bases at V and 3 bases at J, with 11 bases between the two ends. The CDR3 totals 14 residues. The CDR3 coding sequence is TGTGCCAGCAGTGATTTCAGGAACAATCAGCCCCAGCATTTT. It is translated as CASSDFRNNQPQHF.

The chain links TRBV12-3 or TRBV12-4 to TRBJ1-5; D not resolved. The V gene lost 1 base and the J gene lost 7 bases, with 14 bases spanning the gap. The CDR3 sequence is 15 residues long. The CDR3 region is CASSLGVGSWQPQHF. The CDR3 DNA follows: TGTGCCAGCAGTTTAGGTGTAGGGTCGTGGCAGCCCCAGCATTTT.

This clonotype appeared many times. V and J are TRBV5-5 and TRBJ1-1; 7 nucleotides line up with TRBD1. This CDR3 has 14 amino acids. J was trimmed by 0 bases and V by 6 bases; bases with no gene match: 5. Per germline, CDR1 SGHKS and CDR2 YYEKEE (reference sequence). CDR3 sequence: CASTFRGMNTEAFF. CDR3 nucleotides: TGTGCCAGCACCTTCAGGGGGATGAACACTGAAGCTTTCTTT.

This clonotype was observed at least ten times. The DNA of the CDR3 is TGTGCCATCAGTGAGTCTGGAGACCCTGAAGCTTTCTTT. As protein: CAISESGDPEAFF. The V gene is TRBV10-3, the J gene TRBJ1-1, with unresolved D. CDR1 ENHRY and CDR2 SYGVKD come from the germline V gene. The CDR3 consists of 13 residues. V lost 0 bases to trimming and J lost 6 bases, with 8 bases between them.

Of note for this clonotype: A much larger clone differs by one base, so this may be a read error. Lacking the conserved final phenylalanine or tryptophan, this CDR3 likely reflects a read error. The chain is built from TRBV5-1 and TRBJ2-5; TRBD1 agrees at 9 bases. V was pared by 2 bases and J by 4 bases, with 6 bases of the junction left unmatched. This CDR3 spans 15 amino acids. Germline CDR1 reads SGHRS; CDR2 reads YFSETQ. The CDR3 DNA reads TGCGCCAGCAGCTTTTCGGGACAGGGTTCAGAGACCCAGTACTCC. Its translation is CASSFSGQGSETQYS.